This T cell receptor (beta chain) derives from a study of OX40 agonist ivuxolimab in advanced cancers. Study-wide context: Ivuxolimab was a fully human IgG2 agonistic monoclonal antibody targeting the costimulatory receptor OX40 (CD134). Intravenous ivuxolimab was administered to patients every 2 weeks at six dose levels: 0.01, 0.1, 0.3, 1.5, 3 and 10 mg/kg. Partial responses occurred in three dose-escalation patients, of whom one had hepatocellular carcinoma and two had cutaneous melanoma. In the dose-escalation cohort, 82.7% of patients were male, and the mean age was approximately 60 years, with a range of about 20 to 90. Among the roughly 52 dose-escalation patients, around 19 had hepatocellular carcinoma, roughly 15 melanoma, 9 renal cell carcinoma and 9 head and neck cancer. The purpose of peripheral TCRbeta sequencing was to test whether ivuxolimab changed TCR sequence diversity and led to clonal T-cell expansion. Prior anti-PD-1, anti-PD-L1 or anti-CTLA-4 therapy was permitted, and 35% to 40% of dose-escalation patients had received checkpoint inhibitors. The paper reports the monotherapy dose-escalation portion (N of about 50 patients) of the phase I ivuxolimab trial. What the authors observed across the whole study: Clonal expansion of both CD4+ and CD8+ blood T cells was observed from baseline to week 6 at doses 0.1 to 3.0 mg/kg. After ivuxolimab, expanded clones were on average more numerous among CD8+ T cells than among CD4+ T cells. Low levels of normalized T-cell clonal expansion were also seen in some patients who did not respond. The antigen specificity of the clonally expanded peripheral T cells was not determined. In partial responders in the 0.1-3.0 mg/kg groups, normalized peripheral clonal expansion was found to be among the lowest, especially among CD8+ T cells.

To sequence the TCRbeta CDR3 region, genomic DNA was isolated from the sorted cells. The immunoSEQ Assay was used to sequence the TCRbeta CDR3 regions. Here the immuneACCESS table is served through TCRdb, limited to in-frame sequences with V and J called. Missing clones are a known gap in these copies; in checked studies unresolved V genes cover under half, and the rest lacks a known reason. Present in this sample are roughly 37,000 clones, about 70% of which were seen just once. The ten top clones hold around 20% of the sample. In regard to this clone: Its target antigen remains unknown. Base-call qualities are not available, and no considerably larger clone is one nucleotide away.

Patients with a history of autoimmune disease or receiving systemic immunosuppression were excluded from the trial. In every dose cohort, peripheral blood was drawn for TCR sequencing at baseline, cycle 4 day 1, and cycle 7 day 1. The samples were taken from a phase I, first-in-human, multicenter, open-label dose-escalation trial of ivuxolimab. Adults with locally advanced or metastatic melanoma, renal cell, hepatocellular, or head and neck squamous cell carcinoma were enrolled in the trial. Before TCR sequencing, CD4+ T cells and CD8+ T cells from peripheral blood were sorted into separate populations. The TCR comes from an adult with an advanced solid tumor such as melanoma, head and neck, liver or kidney cancer. Sequenced material: CD4+ or CD8+ T cells sorted from blood, taken in a trial of the OX40 agonist ivuxolimab.

The CDR3 reads CASSPTGQGAKYGYTF. The nucleotides read TGTGCCAGCAGCCCTACTGGACAGGGGGCGAAGTATGGCTACACCTTC. This sequence uses TRBV7-9 and TRBJ1-2, with 11 junctional bases fitting TRBD1. V and J are trimmed by 5 bases and 5 bases, and the gene matches miss 10 bases of the junction. The germline V gene encodes CDR1 SEHNR and CDR2 FQNEAQ (reference sequence). Counted from cysteine to phenylalanine, this CDR3 has 16 amino acids. The only DNA kept is the CDR3, 48 bases in frame from the first base.